What follows describes a single TCR beta chain. Other DNA sequences within the sample encode an identical CDR3. Per the germline V gene, CDR1 is DFQATT and CDR2 is SNEGSKA (reference sequence). V gave up 6 bases and J gave up 4 bases, with 4 bases separating them. CDR3 length: 10 residues. These data come from a study of beta chain features in type 1 diabetes. Study overall: Healthy donors and patients showed comparable age, gender and cell yields.

The whole isolated RNA underwent reverse transcription, so sequencing captured expressed TCRB transcripts. Here immunoSEQ multiplex PCR was the method, and the copy in TCRdb shows in-frame clones only, minus some. Here the sample spans 300,000 to 350,000 clones, roughly 8% being singletons. This receptor was identified in a woman under 30 in good health. Sequencing was performed on central memory CD4+ T cells from blood. V usage is TRBV20-1 and J usage is TRBJ2-1; D not certain. The CDR3 DNA reads as TGCAGTGCCCGATACAATGAGCAGTTCTTC. Translation: CSARYNEQFF.